This T cell receptor beta chain was obtained from a study of molecular identifiers for immune sequencing clone quantification. Background on the study: Four of five splits of RNA from approximately 22,000 or 94,000 naive CD8 cells were sequenced in replicates.

Naive CD8 libraries were made from 20,000 to 1,000,000 sorted cells, and they used 10%, 30% or 50% RNA. Sorting was used to obtain naive CD8 T cells (CD8+CD4-CCR7+CD45RA+). The ends were cut back, 8 bases at V and 3 bases at J, with 10 bases in the middle. Germline V gene sequence: CDR1 SEHNR, CDR2 FQNEAQ (reference sequence). The CDR3 is 13 residues long. The sample holds a few counts of this clonotype. TCRdb redid the calling of the PCR reads with MiXCR, one entry per CDR3 protein. The table includes some 650,000 distinct CDR3 sequences, 20% detected once. This receptor was identified in a human donor in good health. Some libraries in this study had Jurkat cell RNA spiked in. The sample comprised naive CD8+ T cells from blood, with Jurkat cell RNA spiked in. Documented subset: FACS-sorted CD8+CD4-CCR7+CD45RA+ naive T cells. The chain combines TRBV7-9 with TRBJ1-4; D unresolved. CDR3 sequence reads: CASRPPANEKLFF. CDR3 DNA sequence: TGTGCCAGCCGCCCGCCAGCTAATGAAAAACTGTTTTTT.